This T cell receptor (beta chain) was sequenced during a study of graft-versus-host responses after intestinal transplantation. Study background: Tacrolimus plus steroids were given to all recipients for about three years, preceded by anti-thymocyte globulin induction. General study findings and limits: Those patients showing graft-donor T cell macrochimerism displayed high graft-versus-host to host-versus-graft clonal ratios in allografts. Recipient marrow harbored GvH clones, some of which surfaced first in ileum or blood. Maximum circulating GvH clone levels tracked with early post-transplant HvG decreases.

Germline values: CDR1 SGHNT, CDR2 YYREEE (reference sequence). CDR3 length equals 15 residues. The V and J ends lost 4 bases and 0 bases respectively, with 11 bases between them. A word on this clone: Its antigen is currently unknown.

TCRdb's copy holds only in-frame clones and misses some; the assay was immunoSEQ multiplex PCR. The data contain 80,000 or so clones, 92% of them singletons. This chain links TRBV5-4 with TRBJ2-1, with unresolved D. The TCR comes from a human patient who received an intestinal transplant, so some T cells may come from the graft donor. The specimen was PBMCs, collected 98 days after intestinal transplantation. CDR3 DNA sequence: TGTGCCAGCAGCCAAATTCTAAGCTCCTACAATGAGCAGTTCTTC. Translating gives CASSQILSSYNEQFF.